This record looks at one TCR beta chain sequence and its context. Its target is not known. The PCR contained 60 Vbeta and 13 Jbeta primers. Clones were sequenced by immunoSEQ multiplex PCR, and TCRdb holds only the in-frame ones, with some missing. Here the sample spans fewer than 150,000 clones, over 75% being singletons. The CDR3 runs 14 residues. J lost 4 bases, V lost 5 bases, and 3 bases had no gene match. Germline CDR1 reads SNHLY; CDR2 reads FYNNEI. This entry is derived from a study of cytomegalovirus exposure and HLA in healthy donors. Findings of the study overall: Roughly even sequencing depth across donors was the assumption behind the presence/absence analyses. TRBV6-2, TRBV6-3 and other indistinguishable V segments were excluded.

Sequencing was done on a sample of PBMCs. The TCR was taken from a man aged 50-59 years in good health and CMV-seronegative. The J gene is TRBJ1-5, the V gene TRBV2, with 9 nucleotides matching TRBD1. CDR3 sequence reads: CASSFDRGNQPQHF. DNA for the CDR3: TGTGCCAGCAGTTTTGACAGGGGGAATCAGCCCCAGCATTTT.